This TCR beta chain was sequenced in a study of CD8+ T cells in alopecia areata. Study results and caveats: Tofacitinib significantly reduced both scalp clonality and expanded CD8+ clones among the top 100. Across lesional scalp, and particularly alopecia totalis/universalis, clonality surpassed that of normal scalp. Many expanded lesional clones stayed in scalp and blood while on tofacitinib.

The germline V gene has CDR1 LNHDA and CDR2 SQIVND (reference sequence). This CDR3 comprises 15 residues. The trim removed 5 bases at V and 4 bases at J, leaving 7 bases unmatched. Treatment described: oral pan-JAK inhibitor, 5-10 mg twice daily. cDNA prepared by RNA extraction and subsequent reverse transcription served as the template for sequencing. Clones were sequenced by immunoSEQ multiplex PCR, and TCRdb holds only the in-frame ones, with some missing. The sample has 80,000 to 100,000 clones, about 44% seen once. This clone was observed a handful of times. Its specificity is unknown. The TCR sequence derives from a human donor with alopecia areata. The chain links TRBV19 to TRBJ1-5; 8 bases fit TRBD1. The material sequenced was CD8+ T cells sorted from blood, taken at week 24, from a patient treated with tofacitinib. The CDR3 nucleotides read TGTGCCAGTAGTTGGACAGGGTCGAGAAATCAGCCCCAGCATTTT. Residues: CASSWTGSRNQPQHF.